This T cell receptor beta chain was captured by sequencing in a study of blood T cell repertoires in COVID-19. Trimming cost V 6 bases and J 4 bases, with 12 bases left between them. Looked up from germline, CDR1 is MNHEY and CDR2 is SVGAGI. This CDR3 is 13 amino acids long. Generated by immunoSEQ multiplex PCR, the TCRdb table keeps only in-frame clones and is missing some. Of approximately 50,000 clones in the sample, roughly 82% were seen once. The clonotype was recovered from a human donor in a cohort sampled during active COVID-19. The chain links TRBV6-5 to TRBJ1-1, with a weak D call TRBD1 (5 bases). Specimen: peripheral blood. In DNA form, the CDR3 reads TGTGCCAGCAGGAGACAGTATGGCACTGAAGCTTTCTTT. This sequence encodes CASRRQYGTEAFF.